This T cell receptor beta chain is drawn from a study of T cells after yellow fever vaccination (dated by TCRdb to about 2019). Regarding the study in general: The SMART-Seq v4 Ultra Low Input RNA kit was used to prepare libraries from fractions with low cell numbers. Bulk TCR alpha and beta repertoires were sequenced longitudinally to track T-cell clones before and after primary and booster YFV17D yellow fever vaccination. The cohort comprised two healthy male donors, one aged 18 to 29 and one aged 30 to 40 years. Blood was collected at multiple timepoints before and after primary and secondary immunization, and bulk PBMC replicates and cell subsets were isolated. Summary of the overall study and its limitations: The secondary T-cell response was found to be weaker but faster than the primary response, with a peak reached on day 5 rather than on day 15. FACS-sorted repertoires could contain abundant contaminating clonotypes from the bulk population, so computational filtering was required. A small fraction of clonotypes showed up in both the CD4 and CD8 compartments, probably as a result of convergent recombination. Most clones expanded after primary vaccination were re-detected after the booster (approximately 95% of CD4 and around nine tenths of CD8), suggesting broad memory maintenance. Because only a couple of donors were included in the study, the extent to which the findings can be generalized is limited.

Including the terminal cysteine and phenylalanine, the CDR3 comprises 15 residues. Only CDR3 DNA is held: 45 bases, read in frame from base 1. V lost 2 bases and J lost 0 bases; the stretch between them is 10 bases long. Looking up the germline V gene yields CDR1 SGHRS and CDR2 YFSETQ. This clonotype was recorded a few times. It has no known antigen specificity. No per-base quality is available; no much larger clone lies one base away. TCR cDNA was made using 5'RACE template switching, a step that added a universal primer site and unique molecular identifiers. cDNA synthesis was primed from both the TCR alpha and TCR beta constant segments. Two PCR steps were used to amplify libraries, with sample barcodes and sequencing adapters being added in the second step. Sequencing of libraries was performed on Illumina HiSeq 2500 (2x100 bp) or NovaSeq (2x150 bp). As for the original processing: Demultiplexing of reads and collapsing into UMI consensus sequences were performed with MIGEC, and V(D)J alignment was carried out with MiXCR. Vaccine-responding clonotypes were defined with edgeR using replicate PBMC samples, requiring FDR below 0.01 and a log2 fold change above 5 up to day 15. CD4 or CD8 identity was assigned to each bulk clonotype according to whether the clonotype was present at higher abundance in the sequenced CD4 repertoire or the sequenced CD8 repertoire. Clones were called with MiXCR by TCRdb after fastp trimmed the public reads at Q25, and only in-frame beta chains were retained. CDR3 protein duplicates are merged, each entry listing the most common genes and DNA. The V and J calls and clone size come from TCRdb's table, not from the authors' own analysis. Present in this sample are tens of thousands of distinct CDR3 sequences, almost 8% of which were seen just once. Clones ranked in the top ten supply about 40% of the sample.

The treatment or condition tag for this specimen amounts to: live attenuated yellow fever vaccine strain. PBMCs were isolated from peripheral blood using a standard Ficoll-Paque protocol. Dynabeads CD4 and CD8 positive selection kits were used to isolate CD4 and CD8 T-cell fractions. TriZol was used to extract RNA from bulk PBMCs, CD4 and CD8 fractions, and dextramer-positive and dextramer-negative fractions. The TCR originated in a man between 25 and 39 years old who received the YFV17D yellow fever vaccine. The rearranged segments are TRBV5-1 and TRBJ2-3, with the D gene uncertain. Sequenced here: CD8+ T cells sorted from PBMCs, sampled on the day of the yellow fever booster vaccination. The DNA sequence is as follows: TGCGCCAGCAGCTTCCTCCAGCCAAGCACAGATACGCAGTATTTT. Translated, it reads CASSFLQPSTDTQYF.